Sequencing of this T cell receptor (beta chain) was carried out in a study of blood T cell repertoires in COVID-19. At the level of the study: Acute and convalescent COVID-19 specimens originated in the United States, Italy and Spain.

In this sample, this clone turned up once. Sequencing was performed with immunoSEQ multiplex PCR; in TCRdb, only in-frame clones are kept and a portion is missing. Here the sample spans around 270,000 clones, approximately 89% being singletons. This CDR3 has 15 amino acids. The germline gives CDR1 SGHAT, CDR2 FQNNGV. V lost 5 bases, J lost 7 bases, and 18 bases lay in between. Which cohort a participant joined came from the clinical history participants gave. The chain combines TRBV11-2 with TRBJ2-1, with a weak D call TRBD1 (6 bases). The sequence came from a woman in her thirties or forties who had been exposed to COVID-19. Material: PBMCs or T cells enriched from blood (not recorded which). DNA of the CDR3: TGTGCCAGCAGCCCTACCAAAGGACAGACTAATGAGCAGTTCTTC. Protein product: CASSPTKGQTNEQFF.